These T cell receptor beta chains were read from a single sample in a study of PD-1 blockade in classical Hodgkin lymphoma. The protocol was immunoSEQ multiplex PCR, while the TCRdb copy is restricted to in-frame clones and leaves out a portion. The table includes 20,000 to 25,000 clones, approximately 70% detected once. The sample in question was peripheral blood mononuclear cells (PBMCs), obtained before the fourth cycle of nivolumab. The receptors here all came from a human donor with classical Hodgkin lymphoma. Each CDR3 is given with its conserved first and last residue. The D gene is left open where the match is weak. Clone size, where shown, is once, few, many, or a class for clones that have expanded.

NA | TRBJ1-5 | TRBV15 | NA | CATSSGTRKSQPQHF | TGTGCCACCAGCAGCGGAACGAGGAAGTCTCAGCCCCAGCATTTT
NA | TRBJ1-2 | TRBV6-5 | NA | CASSEKRPLPGYTF | TGTGCCAGCAGTGAAAAGAGACCCTTACCGGGCTACACCTTC
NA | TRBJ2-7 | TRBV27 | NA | CASSLSTGSTYEQYF | TGTGCCAGCAGTTTGTCTACCGGGTCGACCTACGAGCAGTACTTC
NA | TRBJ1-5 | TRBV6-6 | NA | CASSPQVRGNQPQHF | TGTGCCAGCAGTCCCCAAGTGAGGGGCAATCAGCCCCAGCATTTT
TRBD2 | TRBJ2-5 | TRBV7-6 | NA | CASSLVERGGYYRETQYF | TGTGCCAGCAGCTTAGTGGAACGGGGGGGTTATTATCGAGAGACCCAGTACTTC
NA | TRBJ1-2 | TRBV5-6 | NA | CASSRDIQANYGYTF | TGTGCCAGCAGCCGGGACATCCAAGCTAACTATGGCTACACCTTC
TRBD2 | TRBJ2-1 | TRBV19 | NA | CASRIGLAVYNEQFF | TGTGCCAGCCGGATTGGACTAGCGGTATACAATGAGCAGTTCTTC
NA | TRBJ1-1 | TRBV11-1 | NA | CASSLAGGHTEAFF | TGTGCCAGCAGCTTAGCGGGAGGACATACTGAAGCTTTCTTT
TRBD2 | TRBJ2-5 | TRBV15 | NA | CATKRGPGETQYF | TGTGCCACCAAGCGGGGCCCCGGGGAGACCCAGTACTTC
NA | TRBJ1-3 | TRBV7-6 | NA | CASSPGVRWGSGNTIYF | TGTGCCAGCAGCCCAGGGGTGAGGTGGGGCTCTGGAAACACCATATATTTT
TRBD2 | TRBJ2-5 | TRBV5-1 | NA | CASFFSGGAETQYF | TGCGCCAGCTTTTTTAGCGGGGGGGCAGAGACCCAGTACTTC
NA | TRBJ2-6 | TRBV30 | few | CAWRFQGTNVLTF | TGTGCCTGGAGATTCCAGGGTACCAACGTCCTGACTTTC
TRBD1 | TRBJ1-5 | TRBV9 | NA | CASSQGDRGGNQPQHF | TGTGCCAGCAGCCAAGGGGACAGGGGAGGCAATCAGCCCCAGCATTTT
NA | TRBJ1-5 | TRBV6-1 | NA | CASRELGATDQPQHF | TGTGCCAGCAGAGAGTTGGGGGCAACGGATCAGCCCCAGCATTTT
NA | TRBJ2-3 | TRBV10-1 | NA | CASSESTGLGTQYF | TGCGCCAGCAGTGAATCGACAGGTCTTGGTACGCAGTATTTT
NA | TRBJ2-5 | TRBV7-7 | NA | CASSRGEATGETQYF | TGTGCCAGCAGCCGCGGGGAGGCGACGGGAGAGACCCAGTACTTC
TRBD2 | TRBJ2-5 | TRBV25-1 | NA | CASGRGQETQYF | TGTGCCAGCGGGCGGGGGCAAGAGACCCAGTACTTC
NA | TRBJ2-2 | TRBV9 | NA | CASSTEWAGFNTGELFF | TGTGCCAGCAGCACTGAATGGGCGGGGTTTAACACCGGGGAGCTGTTTTTT
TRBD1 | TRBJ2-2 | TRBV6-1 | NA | CASSGPNRGLNTGELFF | TGTGCCAGCAGTGGACCTAACAGGGGATTGAACACCGGGGAGCTGTTTTTT
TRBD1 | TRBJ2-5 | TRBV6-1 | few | CASTLTGLQETQYF | TGTGCCAGCACTCTGACAGGGCTTCAAGAGACCCAGTACTTC
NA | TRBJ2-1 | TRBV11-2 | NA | CASSGWDSNEQFF | TGTGCCAGCAGCGGGTGGGACTCCAATGAGCAGTTCTTC
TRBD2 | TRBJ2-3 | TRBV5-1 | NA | CASSLVSGADTQYF | TGCGCCAGCAGCTTGGTTAGCGGGGCAGATACGCAGTATTTT
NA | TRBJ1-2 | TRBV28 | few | CASSSATLRPLYGYTF | TGTGCCAGCAGTTCAGCAACCCTTAGGCCCCTCTATGGCTACACCTTC
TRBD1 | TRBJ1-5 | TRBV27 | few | CASSHRTGDQPQHF | TGTGCCAGCAGTCACAGGACAGGGGATCAGCCCCAGCATTTT
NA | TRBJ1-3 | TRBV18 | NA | CASSRGIGNTIYF | TGTGCCAGCTCACGAGGGATTGGAAACACCATATATTTT
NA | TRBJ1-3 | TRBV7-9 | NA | CASSLELRNTIYF | TGTGCCAGCAGCTTAGAGCTTAGAAACACCATATATTTT
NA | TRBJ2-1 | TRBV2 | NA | CASTPRGYNEQFF | TGTGCCAGCACACCCAGGGGCTACAATGAGCAGTTCTTC
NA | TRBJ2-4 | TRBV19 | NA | CASSIWGEGSGKNIQYF | TGTGCCAGTAGTATCTGGGGAGAGGGGTCGGGCAAAAACATTCAGTACTTC
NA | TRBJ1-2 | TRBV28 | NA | CASSFGRPYGYTF | TGTGCCAGCAGTTTTGGTCGACCCTATGGCTACACCTTC
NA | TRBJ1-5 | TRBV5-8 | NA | CASSLEHGRKKPQHF | TGTGCCAGCAGCTTGGAACACGGTCGGAAGAAGCCCCAGCATTTT
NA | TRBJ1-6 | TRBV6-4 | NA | CASSHPEDGNSPLHF | TGTGCCAGCAGTCATCCGGAGGACGGAAATTCACCCCTCCACTTT
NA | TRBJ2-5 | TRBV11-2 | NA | CASSRQYQETQYF | TGTGCCAGCAGCCGACAGTACCAAGAGACCCAGTACTTC